In this sample, the clone carrying this T cell receptor (beta chain) turned up many times. Germline V CDR1 and CDR2: SGHKS, YYEKEE (reference sequence). V lost 5 bases to trimming and J lost 5 bases, with 11 bases between them. This CDR3 has 13 residues. Patients counted as stable if ophthalmopathy did not develop within 18 months. This sample is part of a study of T cells in Graves' hyperthyroidism and ophthalmopathy. Amplification yielded TCR beta CDR3 regions, with RNA transcripts as the source. In the first-round RT-PCR of the TCR CDR3, the HTBI primer set was used. TCRdb fed the multiplex PCR reads into MiXCR, producing one record per CDR3 protein. This table has some 620,000 distinct CDR3 sequences, under 20% appearing once.

Sequencing was done on a sample of blood. This clonotype originated in a woman in her 30s with Graves' hyperthyroidism. The chain carries TRBV5-5 and TRBJ1-3, with D uncertain. The CDR3 nucleotides are TGTGCCAGCAGTTCGGGGTCCCGAAACACCATATATTTT. This sequence encodes CASSSGSRNTIYF.